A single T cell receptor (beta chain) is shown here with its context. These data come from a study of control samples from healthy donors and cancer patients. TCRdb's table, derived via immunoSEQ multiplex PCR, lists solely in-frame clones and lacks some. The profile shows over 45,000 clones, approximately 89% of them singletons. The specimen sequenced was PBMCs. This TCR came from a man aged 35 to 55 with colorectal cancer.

The CDR3 spells CASSFPRGERNTGELFF. The CDR3, as DNA: TGTGCCAGCAGCTTTCCCAGGGGTGAAAGGAACACCGGGGAGCTGTTTTTT. V gene TRBV11-2 combines with J gene TRBJ2-2; D perhaps matches TRBD1 (6 bases). Germline V gene sequence: CDR1 SGHAT, CDR2 FQNNGV. Trimming removed 3 bases from V and 1 base from J, with 15 bases in between. CDR3 length equals 17 residues.